The 7 T cell receptor beta chains reported below all come from one sample, sequenced in a study of vaccination and CD4 T cells after COVID-19. These receptors have no identified antigens. Sequencing of the DNA from cultured CD4+ T cells was carried out with the Oncomine TCR Beta short-read assay. TCRdb independently ran MiXCR on the PCR reads; one entry per CDR3 protein. The table lists over 11,000 distinct CDR3 sequences, approximately 60% of them singletons, with 11% to 15% in the top ten. Treatment: approximately nine-day PBMC culture with coronavirus spike peptide pools or control peptides (ViraFEST assay). Sequencing was done on a sample of CD4+ T cells from blood, cultured in vitro. These receptors came from a human donor who had recovered from COVID-19.

V gene TRBV7-2 combines with J gene TRBJ2-7; 7 positions match TRBD2. The V gene end was trimmed by 6 bases and the J gene end by 2 bases; junction bases not matched to a gene: 7. There are 14 residues in the CDR3. CDR1 is SGHTA, CDR2 FQGNSA, per germline. DNA of the CDR3: TGTGCCAGCAGTCGGGGGAGGGCGGCCTACGAGCAGTACTTC. It encodes CASSRGRAAYEQYF.

This rearrangement joins TRBV7-7 to TRBJ2-2; 9 bases match TRBD1. CDR3 length: 15 amino acids. Germline V CDR1 and CDR2: SSHAT, FNYEAQ (reference sequence). With 5 bases clipped from V and 3 bases from J, the junction kept 4 bases outside the gene matches. The DNA of the CDR3 is TGTGCCAGCAGCCTTGACAGGGGGGACACCGGGGAGCTGTTTTTT. Amino acid sequence: CASSLDRGDTGELFF.

This chain connects TRBV20-1 to TRBJ2-1; TRBD2 agrees at 12 bases. V dropped 1 base and J dropped 5; count of bases not matched to a gene: 9. The length of the CDR3 is 17 residues. Germline CDR1 DFQATT, CDR2 SNEGSKA (reference sequence). DNA for the CDR3: TGCAGTGCTAGAGTGGGCCGCCTAGCGGGAGGGGACAATGAGCAGTTCTTC. Its protein is CSARVGRLAGGDNEQFF.

The genes are TRBV4-3 and TRBJ2-7, with D possibly matching TRBD1 (5 bases). V lost 1 base and J lost 6, with 22 bases in between. This CDR3 comprises 17 residues. Germline loops: CDR1 LGHNA, CDR2 YSLEER. DNA of the CDR3: TGCGCCAGCAGCCAAGGAGCAGACAGTTCGGTAGGAAGCGAGCAGTACTTC. This translates into CASSQGADSSVGSEQYF.

The chain couples TRBV6-5 to TRBJ2-2; D is unclear. The CDR3 has 17 residues. V was pared by 0 bases and J by 3 bases, with 14 bases between. Germline V gives CDR1 MNHEY, CDR2 SVGAGI. CDR3 nucleotides: TGTGCCAGCAGTTACTCGACCTCCAACTACTACACCGGGGAGCTGTTTTTT. Its translation: CASSYSTSNYYTGELFF.

This sequence joins TRBV6-4 and TRBJ2-7; 14 bases are a match to TRBD2. Per the germline V gene, CDR1 is MRHNA and CDR2 is SNTAGT. The CDR3 spans 18 residues. V trimming: 3 bases; J trimming: 7 bases; junction bases outside the gene matches: 14. CDR3 sequence reads: CASSDFDSGLAGEGEQYF. The CDR3 DNA is TGTGCCAGCAGTGATTTCGATTCGGGACTAGCGGGAGAAGGGGAGCAGTACTTC.

J is TRBJ2-1 and V is TRBV6-5; TRBD2 matches at 8 bases. Germline CDR1 is MNHEY and CDR2 is SVGAGI. CDR3 length: 15 amino acids. Trimming took 6 bases from V and 9 from J; bases not matched to a gene: 13. CDR3 sequence: CASRYNSGIGGEQFF. The CDR3 coding sequence is TGTGCCAGCAGGTACAATAGCGGGATCGGCGGTGAGCAGTTCTTC.